The clone carrying this TCR beta chain was counted ten times or more. The target antigen is unknown. V lost 0 bases and J 3 bases, leaving 13 bases between the germline ends. The CDR3 runs 16 residues. The germline V gene has CDR1 SGHRS and CDR2 YFSETQ. This specimen belongs to a study of early T cells in non-severe SARS-CoV-2 infection. Via MiXCR, TCRdb re-called the 5' RACE reads, giving one row per CDR3 protein. The sample has about 66,000 distinct CDR3 sequences, approximately 10% seen once. Points from the study as a whole: Missing private and CD4 specificities, VDJdb matching favored anti-spike CD8 responses.

This sequence joins TRBV5-1 and TRBJ2-1, with D uncertain. The clonotype comes from an adult who was a healthcare worker with PCR-confirmed SARS-CoV-2 infection or an uninfected control (not recorded which). Material: whole blood. The DNA for the CDR3 is TGCGCCAGCAGCTTGGAGAGCGTAGTTGGCTACAATGAGCAGTTCTTC. Protein product: CASSLESVVGYNEQFF.